One TCR beta chain is described in this entry. Authors' methods: It was from reference gene primer amplification that nucleated cell counts were estimated. The protocol was immunoSEQ multiplex PCR, while the TCRdb copy is restricted to in-frame clones and leaves out a portion. The V and J calls and clone size are taken from that table; D and trimming were inferred from the DNA. The table includes under 20,000 clones, more than 85% detected once. These data belong to a study of blood T cell repertoires in COVID-19. For the study at large: Acute and convalescent COVID-19 samples came from the United States, Italy and Spain. The analysed material was cDNA or gDNA that came from T cells, B-cell-depleted T cells, or PBMCs.

The V gene end was trimmed by 1 base and the J gene end by 2 bases; junction bases not matched to a gene: 1. Germline V CDR1 and CDR2: SGHNT, YYREEE (reference sequence). This CDR3 has 14 amino acids. The sample comprised peripheral blood. The V and J genes are TRBV5-4 and TRBJ2-3; 7 bases are shared with TRBD2. The sequence was obtained from a woman aged 50 to 60 with active COVID-19. The CDR3 DNA is TGTGCCAGCAGCTTGAGGGACTACACAGATACGCAGTATTTT. Its translation: CASSLRDYTDTQYF.